The T cell receptor beta chain under discussion was sequenced for a study of cytomegalovirus exposure and HLA in healthy donors. Turning to the study itself: In a later analysis, it was reported that the 120 or so validation repertoires had been produced on the same platform as the 690 or so repertoires belonging to the first cohort.

Notes on the study in general: According to a subsequent analysis, TCR clusters identified in the first cohort showed a tendency to co-occur across the approximately 120 validation repertoires. Per published reports, the classifier diagnosed cytomegalovirus status with high specificity and sensitivity.

Points on this clone: No antigen is known for it.

Here immunoSEQ multiplex PCR was the method, and the copy in TCRdb shows in-frame clones only, minus some. Found here are about 78,000 clones, 90% to 96% of them singletons; the top ten hold less than 2%. Sequencing was performed on PBMCs. This sequence originates from a man younger than 30 in good health and CMV-seropositive.

The CDR3 loop reads CASSVEGLNRETQYF. CDR3 DNA: TGTGCCAGCAGCGTAGAAGGACTAAATCGAGAGACCCAGTACTTC. The rearrangement joins TRBV9 to TRBJ2-5; the D gene is possibly TRBD2 (6 bases). The CDR3 totals 15 residues. In germline, CDR1 is SGDLS, CDR2 YYNGEE. V shed 0 bases and J shed 4 bases, with 13 bases lying between them.